The TCR beta chain described here comes from a study of cytomegalovirus exposure and HLA in healthy donors. Whole-study results and caveats: Presence/absence analysis assumed near-uniform sequencing depth across donors.

Points on this clone: Its target is not known.

Per germline, CDR1 SEHNR and CDR2 FQNEAQ (reference sequence). The J segment lost 7 bases and the V segment lost 5 bases, leaving 14 bases of the junction unmatched. The CDR3 has 17 residues. The PCR used 60 Vbeta and 13 Jbeta primers. Libraries were prepared by immunoSEQ multiplex PCR; TCRdb keeps only in-frame clonotypes and omits some of them. This sample contains 70,000 or so clones. This chain joins TRBV7-9 and TRBJ2-2; 9 positions agree with TRBD2. Sample: PBMCs. This TCR came from a female donor in good health and CMV-seropositive. CDR3 nucleotides: TGTGCCAGCAGCGTAGAAGGCGGGAGGGCCATTAACGGGGAGCTGTTTTTT. It translates to CASSVEGGRAINGELFF.